The text below deals with one T cell receptor beta chain. A few counts support this clonotype. What antigen it recognizes has not been identified. Per-base qualities were not stored, and no clone one base away is much larger. The CDR3 runs 14 amino acids, cysteine and phenylalanine included. The DNA shown is the 42-base CDR3, in frame from base 1. At the junction V is shortened by 1 base and J by 4 bases, with 8 bases in between. CDR1 and CDR2 were assigned from the germline V gene (reference sequence) as LGHDT and YNNKEL. Systemically healthy Caucasian individuals from Russia, approximately 39 in total and aged about 6 to 95 years, were included as donors. Ten milliliters of peripheral blood were drawn from each donor into EDTA-treated Vacutainer tubes. Ficoll-Paque density-gradient centrifugation was used to isolate PBMCs, with at least 7 million per sample. Trizol reagent was used to extract total RNA from the PBMCs, yielding at least 5 micrograms per sample. For every donor, an aliquot of PBMCs went through flow cytometry to measure the percentages of naive CD45RAhigh/CD27high T cells.

The entry originates in a study of blood T cells in healthy people across ages (dated by TCRdb to about 2015). Notes on the research overall: In model experiments, template switching captured roughly one uniquely barcoded TCR beta cDNA molecule for every two T cells. The donors were divided into four age groups: young (average around 15 years), middle-aged (over 35), aged (around 59) and long-lived (about 80). The study measured age-related changes in TCR beta repertoire diversity using deep sequencing normalized with unique cDNA molecular identifiers. Using the same blood draw, the study looked at two additional independent replicas of 1 million unique cDNA reads for two donors, one aged 18 to 29 and the other aged 80 or older. To avoid experimental bias, donors of different ages were distributed randomly across sequencing lanes.

The library was obtained by 5' RACE. Sequencing relied on an Illumina HiSeq 2500. A second roughly 7 to 11 cycle PCR used a sample-barcoded 5' primer and a J-beta primer mix. A unique molecular identifier was introduced onto each TCR beta cDNA molecule by a template-switch 5' adaptor carrying 12 random nucleotides. Each sample yielded at least 3 million CDR3-containing paired-end reads. First-strand cDNA was synthesized from all RNA with the Mint cDNA synthesis kit, primed by a TRBC-specific oligonucleotide. After uracil-DNA glycosylase treatment, a first 18-cycle PCR used universal primers M1SS and BC2_uni_R on all cDNA. Per the original workflow: For normalization, 1 million high-quality reads, each with a distinct molecular identifier, were randomly selected from each sample. Instead of being binned into consensus sequences, reads that shared molecular identifiers were thrown out. MiTCR, run with a Q25 quality threshold and the strictest error-elimination algorithm, handled CDR3 identification, clonotype clustering and error correction. A nonparametric unseen species model with Euler transformation was used to estimate a lower bound on total TCR beta diversity. TCRdb itself trimmed the public reads at Q25 with fastp, ran MiXCR and retained productive beta chains. Entries that share a CDR3 protein sequence are merged under the most common genes and DNA. Here the V and J calls rest on TCRdb's processing, not on the authors' analysis. This sample has 1.5 million to 2 million distinct CDR3 sequences in its table, and roughly 49% of those were observed once. Roughly 2% of the sample is held by the ten biggest clonotypes.

Overall study results and their limits: Because the CMV infection status of the donors was unknown, age-related changes in expanded clonotypes may potentially have been confounded. There was a strong correlation between observed TCR beta diversity and the percentage of naive T cells measured by flow cytometry. Bulk unsorted PBMC profiling prevented conclusive comparison of naive and antigen-experienced compartments. Observed TCR beta diversity per million T cells fell roughly linearly with age, and a significant reduction was already apparent by age around 40. Estimates of total diversity based on one million sequenced T cells were considered lower bounds and underestimates. The long-lived group showed more naive CD4+ T cells, fewer expanded clones and increased TCR diversity than the aged group, suggesting age selection.

The chain was built from TRBV3-1 and TRBJ2-1; the D gene remains uncertain. The sample was blood. This clonotype originated in a middle-aged woman in good health. The CDR3 is CASSQVSDYNEQFF. The DNA is as follows: TGTGCCAGCAGCCAAGTTTCTGATTACAATGAGCAGTTCTTC.